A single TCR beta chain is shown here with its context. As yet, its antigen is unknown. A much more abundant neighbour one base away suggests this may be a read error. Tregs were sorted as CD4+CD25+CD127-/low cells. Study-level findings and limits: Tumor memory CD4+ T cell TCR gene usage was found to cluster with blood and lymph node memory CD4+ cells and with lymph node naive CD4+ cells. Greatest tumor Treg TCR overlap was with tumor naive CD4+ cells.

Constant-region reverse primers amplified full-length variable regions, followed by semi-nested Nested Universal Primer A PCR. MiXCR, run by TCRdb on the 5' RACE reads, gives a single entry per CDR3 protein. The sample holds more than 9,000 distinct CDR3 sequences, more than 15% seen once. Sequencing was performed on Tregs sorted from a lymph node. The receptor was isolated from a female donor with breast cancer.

CDR3 nucleotide sequence: TGTGCCAGCAGCTTAATACAGGATAGCTACGTGCAGTACTTC. It codes for CASSLIQDSYVQYF. The genes are TRBV11-2 and TRBJ2-7; D might be TRBD1 (5 bases). Germline V gene sequence: CDR1 SGHAT, CDR2 FQNNGV. The CDR3 covers 14 residues.